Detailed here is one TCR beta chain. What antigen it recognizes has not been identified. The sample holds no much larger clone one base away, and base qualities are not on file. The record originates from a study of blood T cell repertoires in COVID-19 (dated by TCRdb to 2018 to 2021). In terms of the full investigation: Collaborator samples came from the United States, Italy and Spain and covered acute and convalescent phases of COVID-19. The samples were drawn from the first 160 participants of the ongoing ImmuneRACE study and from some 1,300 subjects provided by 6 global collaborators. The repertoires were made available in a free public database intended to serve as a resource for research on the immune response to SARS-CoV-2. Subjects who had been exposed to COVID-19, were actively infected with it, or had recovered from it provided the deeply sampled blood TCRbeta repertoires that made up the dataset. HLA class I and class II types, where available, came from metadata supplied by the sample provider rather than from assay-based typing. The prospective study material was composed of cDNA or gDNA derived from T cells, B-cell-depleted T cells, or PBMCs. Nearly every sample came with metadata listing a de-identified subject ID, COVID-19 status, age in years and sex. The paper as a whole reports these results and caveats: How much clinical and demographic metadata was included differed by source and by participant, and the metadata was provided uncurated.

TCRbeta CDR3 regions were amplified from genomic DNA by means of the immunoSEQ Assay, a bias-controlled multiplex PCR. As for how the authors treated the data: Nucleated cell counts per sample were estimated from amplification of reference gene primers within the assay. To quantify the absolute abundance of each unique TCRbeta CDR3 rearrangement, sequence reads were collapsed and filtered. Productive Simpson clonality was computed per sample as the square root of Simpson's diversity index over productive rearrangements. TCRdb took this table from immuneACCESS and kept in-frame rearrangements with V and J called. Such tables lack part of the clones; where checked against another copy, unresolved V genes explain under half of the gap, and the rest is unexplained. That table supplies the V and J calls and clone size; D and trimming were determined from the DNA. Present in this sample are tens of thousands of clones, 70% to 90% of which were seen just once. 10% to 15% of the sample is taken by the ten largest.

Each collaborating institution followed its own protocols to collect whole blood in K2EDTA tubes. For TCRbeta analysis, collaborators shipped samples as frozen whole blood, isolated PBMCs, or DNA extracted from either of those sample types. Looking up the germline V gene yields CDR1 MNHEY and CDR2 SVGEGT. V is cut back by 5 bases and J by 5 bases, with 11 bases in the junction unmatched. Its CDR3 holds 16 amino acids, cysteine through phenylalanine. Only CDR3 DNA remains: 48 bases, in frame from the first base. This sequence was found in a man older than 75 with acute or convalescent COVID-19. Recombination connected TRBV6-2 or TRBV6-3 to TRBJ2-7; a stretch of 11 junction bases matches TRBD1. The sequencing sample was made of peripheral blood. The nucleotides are TGTGCCAGCAGTGACCCGGGACAGGGGGTAAGGAACGAGCAGTACTTC. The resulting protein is CASSDPGQGVRNEQYF.